This T cell receptor beta chain was sequenced during a study of cytomegalovirus exposure and HLA in healthy donors. The wider study: Of several hundred genotyped donors, more than 75% clustered with self-reported Caucasian donors.

Trimming pared 4 bases from V and 0 bases from J, leaving 13 bases between. The CDR3 totals 15 residues. Germline-derived CDR1 and CDR2 are SGDLS and YYNGEE. This PCR relied on a set of 60 Vbeta primers and 13 Jbeta primers. Profiled with immunoSEQ multiplex PCR; TCRdb holds only in-frame clones, not every one. This table lists around 150,000 clones. As for this clone: Its target is not known.

The study, taken as a whole, reports: With further analysis later on, most CMV-associated TCR beta chains appeared HLA-restricted. Prior analysis indicated that the majority of TCR beta V segments exhibited productivity approximately 90% or approximately 30% of the time.

The chain recombines TRBV9 with TRBJ1-1; D perhaps matches TRBD1 (6 bases). The sequencing input was PBMCs. This TCR derives from a man between 25 and 39 years old in good health and CMV-seronegative. CDR3 sequence (DNA): TGTGCCAGCAGCCCCCCAGGGGAGATGAACACTGAAGCTTTCTTT. The encoded protein is CASSPPGEMNTEAFF.